The 29 T cell receptor beta chains below were found in one sample sequenced in a study of cytomegalovirus exposure and HLA in healthy donors. Assay used: immunoSEQ multiplex PCR; TCRdb lists only in-frame clones, some missing. The sample lists more than 95,000 clones; around 88% were seen once. Sequencing used PBMCs. These TCRs come from a man in his late teens or twenties in good health and CMV-seronegative.

The chain links TRBV11-2 to TRBJ2-5; 12 nucleotides match TRBD1. The CDR3 extends over 15 amino acids. The J segment lost 5 bases and the V segment lost 5 bases, leaving 6 bases of the junction unmatched. Per the germline V gene, CDR1 is SGHAT and CDR2 is FQNNGV. The CDR3 loop reads CASSRGTGGGETQYF. Here the CDR3 DNA reads TGTGCCAGCAGCCGGGGGACAGGGGGCGGGGAGACCCAGTACTTC.

In nucleotides, the CDR3 is TGTGCCAGCAGCGGACTAGCTTTGGATGAGCAGTTCTTC. As protein: CASSGLALDEQFF. The rearrangement joins TRBV7-9 to TRBJ2-1; 8 bases map to TRBD2. Germline V CDR1 and CDR2: SEHNR, FQNEAQ (reference sequence). This CDR3 is 13 amino acids long. Trimming took 5 bases from V and 8 from J; bases not matched to a gene: 5. Looking up the rest from reference TRBV7-9 and TRBJ2-1 gives the full variable domain: DTGVSQNPRHKITKRGQNVTFRCDPISEHNRLYWYRQTLGQGPEFLTYFQNEAQLEKSRLLSDRFSAERPKGSFSTLEIQRTEQGDSAMYLCASSGLALDEQFFGPGTRLTVL.

The rearrangement uses TRBV11-2 and TRBJ2-7, with 9 bases fitting TRBD1. V was clipped by 5 bases and J by 5 bases; unmatched bases: 10. This CDR3 is built from 15 residues. Germline CDR1 reads SGHAT; CDR2 reads FQNNGV. The CDR3 sequence: CASSVRDRVVDEQYF. In DNA, the CDR3 is TGTGCCAGCAGCGTCCGGGACAGGGTGGTCGACGAGCAGTACTTC.

A single count supports this clone. As DNA, the CDR3 is TGCGCCAGCAGTCCGTTAGGAACAGGTGCCCCCAATGGCTACACCTTC. It encodes CASSPLGTGAPNGYTF. The V call is TRBV10-2, the J call TRBJ1-2; D is possibly TRBD1 (5 bases). Trimming stripped 5 bases from V and 6 bases from J, with 22 bases between. The CDR3 covers 16 residues. The V gene's germline CDR1 is WSHSY and CDR2 SAAADI.

This clone has just a few counts. The gene calls are TRBV7-2 and TRBJ2-7; 13 bases match TRBD2. The length of the CDR3 is 16 residues. Germline V CDR1 and CDR2: SGHTA, FQGNSA. V gave up 3 bases and J gave up 7 bases; unmatched junction bases: 9. CDR3 protein: CASSFQSLAGGQEQYF. As DNA, the CDR3 is TGTGCCAGCAGCTTCCAATCACTAGCGGGAGGGCAGGAGCAGTACTTC.

The chain combines TRBV28 with TRBJ2-2; 10 bases align to TRBD1. V was pared by 7 bases and J by 3 bases, with 8 bases of the junction left unmatched. CDR3 size: 16 residues. The germline V gene encodes CDR1 MDHEN and CDR2 SYDVKM. For the CDR3, the DNA is TGTGCCAGCACCGAAGAGGACAGGGGGGACACCGGGGAGCTGTTTTTT. Translating gives CASTEEDRGDTGELFF. The entire variable domain, with the rest obtained from reference TRBV28 and TRBJ2-2, is as follows: DVKVTQSSRYLVKRTGEKVFLECVQDMDHENMFWYRQDPGLGLRLIYFSYDVKMKEKGDIPEGYSVSREKKERFSLILESASTNQTSMYLCASTEEDRGDTGELFFGEGSRLTVL.

The rearrangement uses TRBV6-6 and TRBJ2-1; 7 bases map to TRBD2. The CDR3 length is 16 residues. From germline, CDR1 is MNHNY and CDR2 SVGAGI (reference sequence). V was clipped by 0 bases and J by 6 bases; unmatched bases: 8. This chain's CDR3 is CASSYSAGVGSNEQFF. The CDR3 region has the DNA TGTGCCAGCAGTTACTCGGCGGGAGTCGGTAGCAATGAGCAGTTCTTC.

The V and J genes are TRBV4-1 and TRBJ2-2; D call uncertain. The V gene lost 1 base and the J gene lost 0 bases, with 9 bases spanning the gap. The CDR3 spans 16 residues. Germline CDR1 reads MGHRA; CDR2 reads YSYEKL. The CDR3 DNA sequence: TGCGCCAGCAGCCAAGGGGTAGGAGCGAACACCGGGGAGCTGTTTTTT. Its protein is CASSQGVGANTGELFF.

This clone was picked up a small number of times. The chain combines TRBV11-3 with TRBJ1-1, with 7 positions matching TRBD1. Germline V CDR1 and CDR2: SGHNT, YENEEA. The V gene end was trimmed by 6 bases and the J gene end by 4 bases; junction bases not matched to a gene: 5. CDR3 length: 13 amino acids. The CDR3 DNA reads as TGTGCCAGCAGTGAAGGGGGCCGCACTGAAGCTTTCTTT. This gives the protein CASSEGGRTEAFF.

This chain connects TRBV6-1 to TRBJ1-3; D is undetermined. Trimming removed 5 bases from V and 0 bases from J, with 8 bases in between. This CDR3 contains 14 residues. Germline-derived CDR1 and CDR2 are MNHNS and SASEGT. CDR3 bases: TGTGCCAGCAGTCTACTCCGCTCTGGAAACACCATATATTTT. Translation: CASSLLRSGNTIYF.

J is TRBJ1-5 and V is TRBV30; a weak D match, TRBD1 (5 bases). CDR1 GTSNPN and CDR2 SVGIG come from the germline V gene (reference sequence). This CDR3 is 16 amino acids long. Trimming removed 0 bases at V and 2 bases at J, with 14 bases between. This CDR3 reads CAWSVSRGSGNQPQHF. CDR3 nucleotides: TGTGCCTGGAGTGTGAGTAGGGGTTCGGGCAATCAGCCCCAGCATTTT.

This chain links TRBV7-2 with TRBJ1-6; weak D call: TRBD1 (6 bases). Trimming removed 2 bases at V and 7 bases at J, with 21 bases between. Germline CDR1 SGHTA, CDR2 FQGNSA. CDR3 length equals 18 residues. CDR3 bases: TGTGCCAGCAGCTTATTCGCGTCAGGGGAGATTAAAAATTCACCCCTCCACTTT. Protein: CASSLFASGEIKNSPLHF.

V is TRBV5-4 and J is TRBJ1-4; the match to TRBD1 covers 10 bases. In germline, CDR1 is SGHNT, CDR2 YYREEE (reference sequence). The CDR3 loop spans 15 amino acids. V gave up 2 bases and J gave up 5 bases; unmatched junction bases: 3. Here the CDR3 reads CASSFGGQGNEKLFF. Here the CDR3 DNA reads TGTGCCAGCAGCTTCGGGGGACAGGGGAATGAAAAACTGTTTTTT. Filled out from reference TRBV5-4 and TRBJ1-4, the complete variable domain reads ETGVTQSPTHLIKTRGQQVTLRCSSQSGHNTVSWYQQALGQGPQFIFQYYREEENGRGNFPPRFSGLQFPNYSSELNVNALELDDSALYLCASSFGGQGNEKLFFGSGTQLSVL.

The CDR3 region is CASSVGSLANTGELFF. CDR3 sequence (DNA): TGTGCCAGCAGCGTAGGGTCACTCGCGAACACCGGGGAGCTGTTTTTT. The J gene is TRBJ2-2, the V gene TRBV9, with D unresolved. Trimming stripped 0 bases from V and 0 bases from J, with 9 bases between. CDR3 size: 16 residues. The germline V gene encodes CDR1 SGDLS and CDR2 YYNGEE.

The chain employs TRBV7-2 and TRBJ1-5, with D possibly being TRBD1 (5 bases). Germline V CDR1 and CDR2: SGHTA, FQGNSA. The V end lost 0 bases, the J end lost 8 bases, and 8 bases lay between the germline ends. CDR3 length: 13 residues. CDR3 nucleotides: TGTGCCAGCAGCTTAGCGGGGCAGGAGCCCCAGCATTTT. Its translation: CASSLAGQEPQHF.

The chain combines TRBV19 with TRBJ1-5, with D unresolved. Between the trimmed V and J ends, which lost 6 bases and 9 bases, there was a span of 21 bases. Germline CDR1 and CDR2: LNHDA and SQIVND (reference sequence). This CDR3 is built from 15 residues. The CDR3 nucleotides are TGTGCCAGTAGGAAAGGGCCGACCGGCGGGTGGCCCCAGCATTTT. It specifies CASRKGPTGGWPQHF.

The CDR3 region is CASSDPGLAGFEQYF. The DNA of the CDR3 is TGCGCCAGCAGTGACCCGGGACTAGCGGGATTTGAGCAGTACTTC. This chain uses TRBV10-1 with TRBJ2-7, with TRBD2 matching 13 bases. The CDR3 length is 15 residues. CDR1 WNHNN and CDR2 SYGVQD come from the germline V gene (reference sequence). The trim removed 3 bases at V and 7 bases at J, leaving 6 bases unmatched.

The gene calls are TRBV19 and TRBJ1-5; no firm D call. Trimming left V 5 bases short and J 5 bases short, with 7 bases between. The CDR3 has 12 amino acids. Germline V gene lookup returns CDR1 LNHDA and CDR2 SQIVND (reference sequence). As DNA, the CDR3 is TGTGCCAGTAGTGGGAGATATCAGCCCCAGCATTTT. This gives the protein CASSGRYQPQHF. Full variable domain (rest looked up from reference TRBV19 and TRBJ1-5): DGGITQSPKYLFRKEGQNVTLSCEQNLNHDAMYWYRQDPGQGLRLIYYSQIVNDFQKGDIAEGYSVSREKKESFPLTVTSAQKNPTAFYLCASSGRYQPQHFGDGTRLSIL.

As DNA, the CDR3 is TGTGCCAGCAGGACGGGACAGCATGAAAAACTGTTTTTT. Protein sequence: CASRTGQHEKLFF. V and J are TRBV28 and TRBJ1-4; 7 nucleotides agree with TRBD1. This CDR3 contains 13 residues. From germline, CDR1 is MDHEN and CDR2 SYDVKM. After removal of 6 bases from V and 6 bases from J, the junction contained 4 bases not matched to a gene.

The genes are TRBV6-5 and TRBJ2-7; 8 nucleotides line up with TRBD2. After removal of 6 bases from V and 5 bases from J, the junction contained 9 bases not matched to a gene. This CDR3 spans 14 amino acids. Germline V lookup: CDR1 MNHEY, CDR2 SVGAGI. The CDR3 DNA follows: TGTGCCAGCAGCCCGGGGGGGGGACGCAACGAGCAGTACTTC. Translation gives CASSPGGGRNEQYF.

The chain joins TRBV5-1 to TRBJ1-4; 7 positions match TRBD1. The CDR3 covers 14 residues. Germline assignment: CDR1 SGHRS and CDR2 YFSETQ. The trim removed 3 bases at V and 7 bases at J, leaving 6 bases unmatched. The CDR3 bases are TGCGCCAGCAGCTCAGGGGGAGAGCGTGAAAAACTGTTTTTT. Encoded protein: CASSSGGEREKLFF. Together with reference TRBV5-1 and TRBJ1-4, the CDR3 gives the full variable domain: KAGVTQTPRYLIKTRGQQVTLSCSPISGHRSVSWYQQTPGQGLQFLFEYFSETQRNKGNFPGRFSGRQFSNSRSEMNVSTLELGDSALYLCASSSGGEREKLFFGSGTQLSVL.

The V call is TRBV9, the J call TRBJ2-7; D may be TRBD2 (5 bases). Germline values: CDR1 SGDLS, CDR2 YYNGEE. Trimming left V 0 bases short and J 4 bases short, with 14 bases between. The CDR3 sequence is 15 residues long. This chain's CDR3 is CASSVDGLGVYEQYF. The CDR3, as DNA: TGTGCCAGCAGCGTAGACGGACTTGGTGTATACGAGCAGTACTTC.

This chain uses TRBV7-9 with TRBJ1-2; D is undetermined. The CDR3 runs 14 residues. Germline V gives CDR1 SEHNR, CDR2 FQNEAQ (reference sequence). Trimming stripped 5 bases from V and 4 bases from J, with 14 bases between. The CDR3 loop is CASSLTEATYGYTF. CDR3 coding DNA: TGTGCCAGCAGCCTCACTGAGGCGACCTATGGCTACACCTTC.

The J gene is TRBJ2-1, the V gene TRBV28; TRBD1 matches at 8 bases. The CDR3 is made up of 14 amino acids. J was trimmed by 4 bases and V by 7 bases; bases with no gene match: 6. Per the germline V gene, CDR1 is MDHEN and CDR2 is SYDVKM. The CDR3 is CASIGTGAYNEQFF. The CDR3 region has the DNA TGTGCCAGCATTGGGACAGGAGCATACAATGAGCAGTTCTTC.

The V and J genes are TRBV7-9 and TRBJ2-5, with 10 bases matching TRBD1. Germline CDR1 SEHNR, CDR2 FQNEAQ (reference sequence). The CDR3 runs 15 residues. The J segment lost 5 bases and the V segment lost 5 bases, leaving 8 bases of the junction unmatched. As DNA, the CDR3 is TGTGCCAGCAGCGACCGGACAGGGGGTGGGGAGACCCAGTACTTC. Amino acid sequence: CASSDRTGGGETQYF.

V usage is TRBV28 and J usage is TRBJ1-2; possibly TRBD1 for D (5 bases). V was pared by 5 bases and J by 2 bases, with 12 bases between. The CDR3 is 14 residues long. Germline-derived CDR1 and CDR2 are MDHEN and SYDVKM. CDR3 DNA sequence: TGTGCCAGCAGTATTGGGGCAGAGAACTATGGCTACACCTTC. Its translation: CASSIGAENYGYTF.

This chain links TRBV18 with TRBJ1-1; 7 nucleotides agree with TRBD1. The V and J ends lost 2 bases and 0 bases, in that order; junction bases with no gene match: 9. The germline V gene has CDR1 KGHSH and CDR2 LQKENI. The CDR3 runs to 17 residues. As DNA, the CDR3 is TGTGCCAGCTCACCATGGGACAGTAGTTTCATGAACACTGAAGCTTTCTTT. Protein product: CASSPWDSSFMNTEAFF.

The rearrangement links TRBV9 to TRBJ1-6; 9 bases match TRBD1. Losses at the gene ends were 4 bases for V and 7 bases for J; bases not matched to a gene: 3. From germline, CDR1 is SGDLS and CDR2 YYNGEE. The length of the CDR3 is 14 residues. The CDR3 DNA reads TGTGCCAGCAGCCCCGACAGGGGGAATTCACCCCTCCACTTT. It specifies CASSPDRGNSPLHF.

This chain joins TRBV28 and TRBJ1-1; perhaps TRBD1 as D (5 bases). Trimming took 5 bases from V and 2 from J, leaving 12 bases between them. The CDR3 runs 14 residues. CDR1 and CDR2 from the germline V gene are MDHEN and SYDVKM. The CDR3 region is CASSGGQRNTEAFF. The CDR3 DNA reads TGTGCCAGCAGTGGTGGACAAAGAAACACTGAAGCTTTCTTT.